Listed below are T cell receptor beta chains from one sample, sequenced in a study of response to subunit inactivated influenza vaccine. TCRdb re-derived calls from the RT-PCR reads in MiXCR, one entry per CDR3 protein. The table has 450,000 to 700,000 distinct CDR3 sequences, around 13% seen once. The sequenced sample was PBMCs from blood, obtained approximately 12 days after vaccination. Receptor source: a man aged 45-65 years who received an inactivated influenza vaccine. Both conserved end residues are part of each CDR3. D genes are given only for firm matches. Expanded clones are given a class, and other clones once, few, many or no size at all.

cdr3_length: 16; clone_size: once; v_call: TRBV5-5; d_call: NA; j_call: TRBJ2-4; cdr3_nt: TGTGCCAGCAGCCATGACTTGTCGCTAGCCAAAAACATTCAGTACTTC; cdr3_aa: CASSHDLSLAKNIQYF
cdr3_length: 17; clone_size: NA; v_call: TRBV7-2; d_call: NA; j_call: TRBJ2-1; cdr3_nt: TGTGCCAGCAGCTTAGCGCCCGGGCTTAGCTCCTACAATGAGCAGTTCTTC; cdr3_aa: CASSLAPGLSSYNEQFF
cdr3_length: 13; clone_size: NA; v_call: TRBV20-1; d_call: NA; j_call: TRBJ1-5; cdr3_nt: TGCAGTGCTAGCCCCGGTAGCAATCAGCCCCAGCATTTT; cdr3_aa: CSASPGSNQPQHF
cdr3_length: 18; clone_size: few; v_call: TRBV6-5; d_call: NA; j_call: TRBJ1-4; cdr3_nt: TGTGCCAGCAGTTTTGATTATAAGGGAATTGGGACTAATGAAAAACTGTTTTTT; cdr3_aa: CASSFDYKGIGTNEKLFF
cdr3_length: 14; clone_size: NA; v_call: TRBV19; d_call: TRBD1; j_call: TRBJ2-2; cdr3_nt: TGTGCCAGTAGGGGACAGGGATGGGCCGGGGAGCTGTTTTTT; cdr3_aa: CASRGQGWAGELFF
cdr3_length: 15; clone_size: many; v_call: TRBV12-3/TRBV12-4; d_call: TRBD2; j_call: TRBJ2-1; cdr3_nt: TGTGCCAGCAGTCTTGGCGGGCTAGCGGGAGGGCCACGGCTCTTC; cdr3_aa: CASSLGGLAGGPRLF
cdr3_length: 16; clone_size: few; v_call: TRBV7-2; d_call: TRBD2; j_call: TRBJ2-3; cdr3_nt: TGTGCCAGCAGCTTAAATCCGGGAGGCCAAGGAGATACGCAGTATTTT; cdr3_aa: CASSLNPGGQGDTQYF
cdr3_length: 13; clone_size: NA; v_call: TRBV29-1; d_call: NA; j_call: TRBJ2-1; cdr3_nt: TGCAGCTCTAATCCCCCAGGGACCAATGAGCAGTTCTTC; cdr3_aa: CSSNPPGTNEQFF
cdr3_length: 14; clone_size: NA; v_call: TRBV10-3; d_call: NA; j_call: TRBJ1-5; cdr3_nt: TGTGCCATCAGCCTCGACAGGAGCCTTCAGCCCCAGCATTTT; cdr3_aa: CAISLDRSLQPQHF
cdr3_length: 14; clone_size: many; v_call: TRBV20-1; d_call: NA; j_call: TRBJ2-2; cdr3_nt: TGCAGTGCTTTCGGGGGAGTGGGACTCGGGGAGCTGTTTTTT; cdr3_aa: CSAFGGVGLGELFF
cdr3_length: 13; clone_size: NA; v_call: TRBV20-1; d_call: TRBD2; j_call: TRBJ2-3; cdr3_nt: TGCAGTGCCATTCCGGGACTAGCATTTACGCAGTATTTT; cdr3_aa: CSAIPGLAFTQYF
cdr3_length: 15; clone_size: few; v_call: TRBV7-2; d_call: TRBD2; j_call: TRBJ2-3; cdr3_nt: TGTGCCAGCAGGTTGGGGGGACTAATCACAGATACGCAGTATTTT; cdr3_aa: CASRLGGLITDTQYF
cdr3_length: 15; clone_size: NA; v_call: TRBV27; d_call: TRBD2; j_call: TRBJ2-7; cdr3_nt: TGTGCCAGCAGTTACTATAGCGGGGGAGCCTACGAGCAGTACTTC; cdr3_aa: CASSYYSGGAYEQYF
cdr3_length: 17; clone_size: NA; v_call: TRBV9; d_call: TRBD1; j_call: TRBJ2-5; cdr3_nt: TGTGCCAGCAGCGTGACTTCCGGGACAGGGTACCAAGAGACCCAGTACTTC; cdr3_aa: CASSVTSGTGYQETQYF
cdr3_length: 15; clone_size: NA; v_call: TRBV7-9; d_call: NA; j_call: TRBJ1-5; cdr3_nt: TGTGCCAGCAGCGCAGACGGGTATAGCAATCAGCCCCAGCATTTT; cdr3_aa: CASSADGYSNQPQHF
cdr3_length: 16; clone_size: NA; v_call: TRBV7-2; d_call: NA; j_call: TRBJ2-5; cdr3_nt: TGTGCCAGCAGCCAGATCCCGGGACTTCTCCAAGAGACCCAGTACTTC; cdr3_aa: CASSQIPGLLQETQYF
cdr3_length: 22; clone_size: few; v_call: TRBV7-2; d_call: TRBD2; j_call: TRBJ2-1; cdr3_nt: TGTGCCAGCAGCTTCCGGGACAGAATTCCGGGACTAGCGGGGGAATTTTACAATGAGCAGTTCTTC; cdr3_aa: CASSFRDRIPGLAGEFYNEQFF
cdr3_length: 15; clone_size: NA; v_call: TRBV5-1; d_call: TRBD1; j_call: TRBJ2-2; cdr3_nt: TGCGCCAGCAGCTTGTGGGACAGGAACACCGGGGAGCTGTTTTTT; cdr3_aa: CASSLWDRNTGELFF
cdr3_length: 19; clone_size: many; v_call: TRBV11-2; d_call: TRBD2; j_call: TRBJ2-5; cdr3_nt: TGTGCCAGCAGCCCCAAGGCCCCCCTTAGAACGGGGGGGCATGAGACCCAGTACTTC; cdr3_aa: CASSPKAPLRTGGHETQYF
cdr3_length: 14; clone_size: many; v_call: TRBV5-1; d_call: TRBD1; j_call: TRBJ1-2; cdr3_nt: TGCGCCAGCACCCCACAAGGACAGGCGGATGGCTACACCTTC; cdr3_aa: CASTPQGQADGYTF
cdr3_length: 16; clone_size: NA; v_call: TRBV5-1; d_call: NA; j_call: TRBJ2-7; cdr3_nt: TGCGCCAGCAGCTTGGTAGCAGGGGCGAGCTCCTACGAGCAGTACTTC; cdr3_aa: CASSLVAGASSYEQYF
cdr3_length: 13; clone_size: NA; v_call: TRBV20-1; d_call: NA; j_call: TRBJ2-7; cdr3_nt: TGCAGTGCTAGAGGGGCGGGGAGAGGCGAGCAGTACTTC; cdr3_aa: CSARGAGRGEQYF
cdr3_length: 14; clone_size: NA; v_call: TRBV20-1; d_call: NA; j_call: TRBJ1-5; cdr3_nt: TGCAGTGCAGAGACAGATGATAGCAATCAGCCCCAGCATTTT; cdr3_aa: CSAETDDSNQPQHF
cdr3_length: 16; clone_size: few; v_call: TRBV19; d_call: NA; j_call: TRBJ2-7; cdr3_nt: TGTGCCAGTAGTCCCCTCCCGCGGGGCTACCTTATGGAGCAGTACTTC; cdr3_aa: CASSPLPRGYLMEQYF
cdr3_length: 15; clone_size: NA; v_call: TRBV7-9; d_call: NA; j_call: TRBJ2-3; cdr3_nt: TGTGCCAGCAGCTTCCCTCCGGGTATGAGAGATACGCAGTATTTT; cdr3_aa: CASSFPPGMRDTQYF
cdr3_length: 14; clone_size: NA; v_call: TRBV20-1; d_call: TRBD1; j_call: TRBJ1-5; cdr3_nt: TGCAGTGCTGAAACCGGGACAGGGGGTCAGCCCCAGCATTTT; cdr3_aa: CSAETGTGGQPQHF
cdr3_length: 14; clone_size: few; v_call: TRBV20-1; d_call: NA; j_call: TRBJ2-3; cdr3_nt: TGCAGTGCTAGTAAAGGACAGATCACAGATACGCAGTATTTT; cdr3_aa: CSASKGQITDTQYF
cdr3_length: 16; clone_size: NA; v_call: TRBV4-2; d_call: NA; j_call: TRBJ2-7; cdr3_nt: TGTGCCAGCAGCCAAGAAAGCCCCAGGGCCCCCTACGAGCAGTACTTC; cdr3_aa: CASSQESPRAPYEQYF
cdr3_length: 13; clone_size: many; v_call: TRBV12-3/TRBV12-4; d_call: NA; j_call: TRBJ2-6; cdr3_nt: TGTGCCGGAAAGTCGGCAGGGGCCAACGTCCTGACTTTC; cdr3_aa: CAGKSAGANVLTF
cdr3_length: 18; clone_size: few; v_call: TRBV10-3; d_call: TRBD1; j_call: TRBJ2-6; cdr3_nt: TGTGCCATCAGGATTTTGACAGGGGAGTTTGGGGGGGCCAACGTCCTGACTTTC; cdr3_aa: CAIRILTGEFGGANVLTF
cdr3_length: 14; clone_size: NA; v_call: TRBV6-5; d_call: NA; j_call: TRBJ2-1; cdr3_nt: TGTGCCAGCAGTAACCGAATGCCCCTTAATGAGCAGTTCTTC; cdr3_aa: CASSNRMPLNEQFF
cdr3_length: 16; clone_size: NA; v_call: TRBV12-3/TRBV12-4; d_call: NA; j_call: TRBJ2-3; cdr3_nt: TGTGCCAGCAGTTACTATCGGGGTGGCTTAGAAGATACGCAGTATTTT; cdr3_aa: CASSYYRGGLEDTQYF
cdr3_length: 16; clone_size: few; v_call: TRBV21-1; d_call: NA; j_call: TRBJ2-7; cdr3_nt: TGTGCCAGCAGTCAAGTGTGGGAACCCGGTTCCTACGAGCAGTACTTC; cdr3_aa: CASSQVWEPGSYEQYF
cdr3_length: 13; clone_size: NA; v_call: TRBV2; d_call: NA; j_call: TRBJ2-5; cdr3_nt: TGTGCCAGCAGTGAAGACGTAGCGGAGACCCAGTACTTC; cdr3_aa: CASSEDVAETQYF
cdr3_length: 13; clone_size: NA; v_call: TRBV10-2; d_call: TRBD1; j_call: TRBJ1-2; cdr3_nt: TGCGCCAGCAGTGAGTCGACAGGGAATGGCTACACCTTC; cdr3_aa: CASSESTGNGYTF
cdr3_length: 12; clone_size: many; v_call: TRBV12-3/TRBV12-4; d_call: NA; j_call: TRBJ2-1; cdr3_nt: TGTGCCAGCAGTTTAGGGACGGTGGAGCAGTTCTTC; cdr3_aa: CASSLGTVEQFF
cdr3_length: 15; clone_size: many; v_call: TRBV5-1; d_call: NA; j_call: TRBJ2-1; cdr3_nt: TGCGCCAGCAGCTTGGGCGGCCGCTCCTACAATGAGCAGTTCTTC; cdr3_aa: CASSLGGRSYNEQFF
cdr3_length: 17; clone_size: NA; v_call: TRBV4-2; d_call: TRBD2; j_call: TRBJ2-3; cdr3_nt: TGTGCCAGCAGCCAAGATTGGACTAGCGGGAGGGCCGGTACGCAGTATTTT; cdr3_aa: CASSQDWTSGRAGTQYF
cdr3_length: 15; clone_size: few; v_call: TRBV7-8; d_call: TRBD1; j_call: TRBJ2-7; cdr3_nt: TGTGCCAGCAGCTTAGCGTGGACAGGGCACAACGAGCAGTACTTC; cdr3_aa: CASSLAWTGHNEQYF
cdr3_length: 12; clone_size: few; v_call: TRBV29-1; d_call: NA; j_call: TRBJ1-3; cdr3_nt: TGCAGCGTTGAAGGCAAGGGGTACACCATATATTTT; cdr3_aa: CSVEGKGYTIYF
cdr3_length: 11; clone_size: few; v_call: TRBV28; d_call: NA; j_call: TRBJ2-3; cdr3_nt: TGTGCCAGCAGTATGGAAGATACGCAGTATTTT; cdr3_aa: CASSMEDTQYF
cdr3_length: 15; clone_size: NA; v_call: TRBV10-2; d_call: NA; j_call: TRBJ2-7; cdr3_nt: TGCGCCAGCAGTGATGTCGGGACTGGGAGATACGAGCAGTACTTC; cdr3_aa: CASSDVGTGRYEQYF
cdr3_length: 14; clone_size: few; v_call: TRBV12-3/TRBV12-4; d_call: NA; j_call: TRBJ1-1; cdr3_nt: TGTGCCAGCAGTTTAGTACTGTTAAACACTGAAGCTTTCTTT; cdr3_aa: CASSLVLLNTEAFF
cdr3_length: 11; clone_size: NA; v_call: TRBV29-1; d_call: TRBD1; j_call: TRBJ2-5; cdr3_nt: TGCAGCGGTTCCAGGGGGGAGACCCAGTACTTC; cdr3_aa: CSGSRGETQYF